These 13 T cell receptor beta chains were all obtained from the same sample, sequenced in a study of cytomegalovirus exposure and HLA in healthy donors. The PCR was carried out with 60 Vbeta primers and 13 Jbeta primers. Sequencing was performed with immunoSEQ multiplex PCR; in TCRdb, only in-frame clones are kept and a portion is missing. Counted here are under 85,000 clones, roughly two thirds occurring once; the ten biggest clones make up less than 20%. The sample taken for sequencing was PBMCs. Receptors were obtained from a man aged 35-49 years in good health and CMV-seropositive.

This rearrangement joins TRBV7-3 to TRBJ2-5; D not certain. Trimming took 3 bases from V and 2 from J, leaving 7 bases between them. Germline V gives CDR1 SGHTA, CDR2 FQGTGA. This CDR3 contains 13 residues. DNA of the CDR3: TGTGCCAGCAGCTTTGGCAGTCAAGAGACCCAGTACTTC. As protein: CASSFGSQETQYF.

The chain has TRBV6-4 and TRBJ2-1, with 9 bases fitting TRBD1. The CDR3 length is 15 residues. Germline V gene sequence: CDR1 MRHNA, CDR2 SNTAGT. With 0 bases clipped from V and 7 bases from J, the junction kept 4 bases outside the gene matches. CDR3 region: CASSDSGTGLNEQFF. DNA of the CDR3: TGTGCCAGCAGTGACTCCGGGACAGGGTTAAATGAGCAGTTCTTC.

The rearrangement uses TRBV6-5 and TRBJ1-1, with D tentatively TRBD1 (6 bases). Germline loops: CDR1 MNHEY, CDR2 SVGAGI. The CDR3 has 12 amino acids. Trimming left V 2 bases short and J 12 bases short, with 13 bases between. CDR3 in amino acids: CASSYVAGATFF. CDR3 in DNA: TGTGCCAGCAGTTACGTTGCGGGGGCGACTTTCTTT.

The chain carries TRBV5-4 and TRBJ1-1; D is ambiguous. Germline lookup yields CDR1 SGHNT and CDR2 YYREEE (reference sequence). There are 15 residues in the CDR3. Trimming shortened V by 2 bases and J by 3 bases, and 14 bases separated the two germline ends. CDR3 bases: TGTGCCAGCAGCTTTGATCCGGGAACGTACACTGAAGCTTTCTTT. Translating gives CASSFDPGTYTEAFF.

This chain joins TRBV5-6 and TRBJ2-7; a weak D match, TRBD1 (5 bases). The length of the CDR3 is 12 residues. V was pared by 1 base and J by 4 bases, with 6 bases between. The V gene's germline CDR1 is SGHDT and CDR2 YYEEEE. CDR3 protein: CASSLRQYEQYF. In DNA form, the CDR3 reads TGTGCCAGCAGCTTGAGACAGTACGAGCAGTACTTC.

There are a few counts of this clone. The gene calls are TRBV9 and TRBJ2-5; TRBD1 agrees at 8 bases. There are 13 residues in the CDR3. J gave up 3 bases and V 3 bases, and 1 base lay outside the gene matches. CDR1 is SGDLS, CDR2 YYNGEE, per germline. Written as DNA, the CDR3 is TGTGCCAGCAGCGCGGGACAGGAAGAGACCCAGTACTTC. It yields the protein CASSAGQEETQYF.

The chain has TRBV11-3 and TRBJ2-2, with TRBD1 identical over 8 bases. V dropped 5 bases and J dropped 3; count of bases not matched to a gene: 8. The germline CDR1 and CDR2 sequences are SGHNT and YENEEA. The CDR3 spans 16 residues. CDR3 in DNA: TGTGCCAGCAGCATCCGCAGGGGGCCCTACACCGGGGAGCTGTTTTTT. Translated: CASSIRRGPYTGELFF.

The rearrangement joins TRBV19 to TRBJ2-5, with 10 bases lining up with TRBD1. In germline, CDR1 is LNHDA, CDR2 SQIVND (reference sequence). The CDR3 runs 14 residues. The V and J ends lost 8 bases and 5 bases, in that order; junction bases with no gene match: 8. The DNA for the CDR3 is TGTGCCAGTCGGGGACAGGGGTCGTGGGAGACCCAGTACTTC. This codes for CASRGQGSWETQYF.

V gene TRBV18 combines with J gene TRBJ1-1; 10 bases line up with TRBD1. V gave up 6 bases and J gave up 2 bases; unmatched junction bases: 9. The V gene's germline CDR1 is KGHSH and CDR2 LQKENI. The CDR3 length is 16 residues. CDR3 coding DNA: TGTGCCAGCTCCTCCGGGACAGGGGATATTAACACTGAAGCTTTCTTT. Encoded protein: CASSSGTGDINTEAFF.

This clone was detected only once. The rearrangement joins TRBV11-2 to TRBJ1-1; D not certain. Germline lookup yields CDR1 SGHAT and CDR2 FQNNGV. Between the trimmed V and J ends, which lost 3 bases and 3 bases, there was a span of 8 bases. The CDR3 length is 13 residues. The CDR3 reads CASSFSADTEAFF. CDR3 DNA sequence: TGTGCCAGCAGCTTCTCGGCGGACACTGAAGCTTTCTTT.

CDR3 in amino acids: CASSRQGGTEAFF. The CDR3 DNA reads as TGTGCCAGCAGTCGACAGGGTGGAACTGAAGCTTTCTTT. This chain uses TRBV11-2 with TRBJ1-1; 7 bases fit TRBD1. Trimming at V came to 6 bases and at J to 5 bases, leaving 6 bases not matched to a gene. The CDR3 loop spans 13 amino acids. Per the germline V gene, CDR1 is SGHAT and CDR2 is FQNNGV.

The genes are TRBV30 and TRBJ2-7; TRBD2 matches at 12 bases. J gave up 3 bases and V 1 base, and 10 bases lay outside the gene matches. The CDR3 totals 17 residues. CDR1 is GTSNPN, CDR2 SVGIG, per germline (reference sequence). The CDR3 region is CAWSAGTSGRGVYEQYF. Here the CDR3 DNA reads TGTGCCTGGAGTGCCGGGACTAGCGGGCGCGGTGTCTACGAGCAGTACTTC. Full variable domain (outside the CDR3, taken from reference TRBV30 and TRBJ2-7): SQTIHQWPATLVQPVGSPLSLECTVEGTSNPNLYWYRQAAGRGLQLLFYSVGIGQISSEVPQNLSASRPQDRQFILSSKKLLLSDSGFYLCAWSAGTSGRGVYEQYFGPGTRLTVT.

The chain combines TRBV18 with TRBJ2-1, with TRBD1 matching over 7 bases. V lost 1 base, J lost 7 bases, and 10 bases stayed unmatched. Looked up from germline, CDR1 is KGHSH and CDR2 is LQKENI. This CDR3 is 16 amino acids long. The CDR3 reads CASSPLEGAEKNEQFF. DNA for the CDR3: TGTGCCAGCTCACCACTAGAGGGGGCGGAGAAGAATGAGCAGTTCTTC.